This T cell receptor beta chain emerged from a study of Tregs in tolerant kidney transplant recipients. The data were produced by immunoSEQ multiplex PCR, yet TCRdb's version contains in-frame clones alone and is incomplete. The sample table includes roughly 48,000 clones. Thawed PBMCs were FACS-sorted into unstimulated CD4+CD25+CD127- regulatory T cells, CD4+CD25- non-regulatory cells, CD4 and CD8 cells. In regard to this clone: The CDR3 end is not reached by the read, which stops 3 residues before it; the germline J gene fills it in.

The CDR3 has 15 amino acids. V gave up 0 bases and J gave up 2 bases, with 11 bases separating them. CDR1 DFQATT and CDR2 SNEGSKA come from the germline V gene (reference sequence). The V call is TRBV20-1, the J call TRBJ1-3, with a possible D match to TRBD1 (5 bases). The clonotype comes from a human donor who received a combined kidney and bone marrow transplant. The sequenced sample was CD4+ T cells from blood, obtained before the transplant. CDR3 DNA, as far as it was read: TGCAGTGCTAGAGATAGTAGGGGAACTGGAAACACC. Its protein product is CSARDSRGTGNT. The entire CDR3 is CSARDSRGTGNTIYF.